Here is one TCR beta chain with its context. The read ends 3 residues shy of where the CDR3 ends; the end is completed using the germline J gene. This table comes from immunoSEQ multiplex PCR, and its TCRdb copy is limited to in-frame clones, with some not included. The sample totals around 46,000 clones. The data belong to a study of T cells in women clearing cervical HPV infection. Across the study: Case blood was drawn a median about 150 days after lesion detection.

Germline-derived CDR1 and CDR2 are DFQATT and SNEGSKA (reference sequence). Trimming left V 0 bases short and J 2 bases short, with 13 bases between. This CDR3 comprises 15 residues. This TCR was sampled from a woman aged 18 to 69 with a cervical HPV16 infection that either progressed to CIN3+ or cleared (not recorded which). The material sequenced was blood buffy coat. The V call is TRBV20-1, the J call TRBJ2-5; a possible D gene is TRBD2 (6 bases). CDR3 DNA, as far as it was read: TGCAGTGCTAGAGATTCTAGCGAGGTACAAGAGACC. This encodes CSARDSSEVQET. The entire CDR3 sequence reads CSARDSSEVQETQYF.